What follows describes a single T cell receptor (beta chain). Treatment in this sample: oral pan-JAK inhibitor, 5-10 mg twice daily. Peripheral blood and lesional scalp punch biopsies were taken from alopecia areata patients. T lymphocytes (CD4+ and CD8+) were sorted from PBMCs. The sample belongs to a study of CD8+ T cells in alopecia areata. cDNA serving as the sequencing template came from extracted, reverse transcribed RNA. The method was immunoSEQ multiplex PCR; TCRdb's version includes in-frame clones alone and lacks a portion of them. The table records around 70,000 clones, 29% of them present only once. V trimming: 3 bases; J trimming: 4 bases; junction bases outside the gene matches: 4. This CDR3 spans 14 amino acids. The germline V gene has CDR1 SGHRS and CDR2 YFSETQ.

This sample comprised CD8+ T cells sorted from blood, obtained at week 4, from a patient treated with tofacitinib. This chain uses TRBV5-1 with TRBJ1-2; 9 positions match TRBD1. The sequence was obtained from a human donor with alopecia areata. CDR3 sequence: CASSSRTGVYGYTF. The CDR3 DNA follows: TGCGCCAGCAGCTCACGGACAGGGGTCTATGGCTACACCTTC.